The clone carrying this TCR beta chain has a count of ten or more. Its antigen is as yet unknown. V was clipped by 5 bases and J by 0 bases; unmatched bases: 3. This CDR3 has 14 residues. The germline V gene has CDR1 SNHLY and CDR2 FYNNEI. Pregnant or lactating patients were excluded, as were those with uncontrolled infection or other autoimmune disease. This sample was taken from a study of T cells in Graves' hyperthyroidism and ophthalmopathy. Notes on the study in general: Ophthalmopathy prediction by the model preceded onset by a median approximately six months.

There were TCR beta CDR3 regions amplified from RNA transcripts. First-round RT-PCR with HTBI primers amplified the TCR CDR3 region. Via MiXCR, TCRdb re-called the multiplex PCR reads, giving one row per CDR3 protein. The sample lists a few hundred thousand distinct CDR3 sequences; roughly a fifth were seen once. The sequenced material came from blood. This sequence originates from a woman in her fifties or sixties with Graves' hyperthyroidism. The genes are TRBV2 and TRBJ1-1, with TRBD1 identical over 7 bases. This CDR3 reads CASSMDRMNTEAFF. The DNA for the CDR3 is TGTGCCAGCAGTATGGACAGGATGAACACTGAAGCTTTCTTT.